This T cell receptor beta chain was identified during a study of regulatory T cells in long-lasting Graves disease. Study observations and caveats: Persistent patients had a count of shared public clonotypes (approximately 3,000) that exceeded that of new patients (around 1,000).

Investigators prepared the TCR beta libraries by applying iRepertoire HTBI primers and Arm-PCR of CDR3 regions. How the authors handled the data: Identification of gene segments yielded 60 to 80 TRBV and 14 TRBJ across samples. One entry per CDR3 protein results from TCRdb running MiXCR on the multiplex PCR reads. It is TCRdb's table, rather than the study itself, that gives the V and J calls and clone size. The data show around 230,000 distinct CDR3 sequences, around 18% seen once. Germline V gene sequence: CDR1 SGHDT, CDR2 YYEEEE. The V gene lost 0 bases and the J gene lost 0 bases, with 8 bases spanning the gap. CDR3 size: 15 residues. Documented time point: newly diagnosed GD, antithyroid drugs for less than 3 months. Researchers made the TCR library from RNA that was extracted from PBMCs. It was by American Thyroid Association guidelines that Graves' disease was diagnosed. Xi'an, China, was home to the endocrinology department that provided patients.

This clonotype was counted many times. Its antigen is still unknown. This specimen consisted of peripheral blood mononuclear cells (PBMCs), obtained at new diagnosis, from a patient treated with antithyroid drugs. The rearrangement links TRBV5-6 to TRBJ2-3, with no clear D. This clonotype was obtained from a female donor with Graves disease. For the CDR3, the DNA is TGTGCCAGCAGCTTGGAACTATCTAGCACAGATACGCAGTATTTT. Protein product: CASSLELSSTDTQYF. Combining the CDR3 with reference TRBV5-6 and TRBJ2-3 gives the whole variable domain DAGVTQSPTHLIKTRGQQVTLRCSPKSGHDTVSWYQQALGQGPQFIFQYYEEEERQRGNFPDRFSGHQFPNYSSELNVNALLLGDSALYLCASSLELSSTDTQYFGPGTRLTVL.